These 29 T cell receptor beta chains came from one sample sequenced in a study of blood T cell repertoires in COVID-19. Measured with immunoSEQ multiplex PCR; TCRdb has only the in-frame clones, and not every one. The sample consists of 30,000 to 40,000 clones, around 85% of them appearing once. Sequenced: peripheral blood. Receptors originate from a woman older than 75 with active or convalescent COVID-19.

The chain carries TRBV9 and TRBJ2-4; D remains unclear. Germline loops: CDR1 SGDLS, CDR2 YYNGEE. The CDR3 loop spans 12 amino acids. Trimming stripped 3 bases from V and 8 bases from J, with 9 bases between. Written as DNA, the CDR3 is TGTGCCAGCAGCGCAGATGATGACATTCAGTACTTC. Translated, it gives CASSADDDIQYF.

This chain links TRBV27 with TRBJ2-5; TRBD1 aligns across 12 bases. V dropped 6 bases and J dropped 7; count of bases not matched to a gene: 6. Germline V CDR1 and CDR2: MNHEY, SMNVEV (reference sequence). This CDR3 is 14 amino acids long. As DNA, the CDR3 is TGTGCCAGCAGCCCGGGACAGGGGGCAGGGACCCAGTACTTC. This sequence encodes CASSPGQGAGTQYF.

The chain combines TRBV2 with TRBJ2-3, with D unclear. There are 12 residues in the CDR3. Trimming stripped 10 bases from V and 0 bases from J, with 8 bases between. Germline CDR1 and CDR2: SNHLY and FYNNEI. The CDR3 is CATRLSTDTQYF. The CDR3 DNA follows: TGTGCCACCCGACTCAGCACAGATACGCAGTATTTT.

The J gene is TRBJ1-1, the V gene TRBV5-1, with 11 bases lining up with TRBD1. Trimming removed 5 bases from V and 5 bases from J; junction bases left unmatched: 17. The CDR3 is 18 amino acids. CDR1 SGHRS and CDR2 YFSETQ come from the germline V gene. CDR3 DNA: TGCGCCAGCAGTCGAGGGACAGGGGGAGAGGGAAGGTATACTGAAGCTTTCTTT. Translated, it gives CASSRGTGGEGRYTEAFF.

CDR3 residues: CASGPGDGYYSNQPQHF. The CDR3 nucleotides are TGTGCCAGTGGCCCAGGGGATGGATATTATAGCAATCAGCCCCAGCATTTT. The genes are TRBV19 and TRBJ1-5; tentative D call: TRBD1 (6 bases). The CDR3 spans 17 residues. Germline values: CDR1 LNHDA, CDR2 SQIVND (reference sequence). The V gene lost 8 bases and the J gene lost 0 bases, with 20 bases spanning the gap.

The gene calls are TRBV28 and TRBJ2-5, with 9 bases aligning to TRBD1. This CDR3 region has 17 residues. After removal of 4 bases from V and 7 bases from J, the junction contained 16 bases not matched to a gene. Per germline, CDR1 MDHEN and CDR2 SYDVKM. The CDR3 sequence is CASSSSRDRVEGGTQYF. In DNA form, the CDR3 reads TGTGCCAGCAGTTCAAGCAGGGACAGGGTAGAGGGAGGGACCCAGTACTTC. Looking up the rest from reference TRBV28 and TRBJ2-5 gives the full variable domain: DVKVTQSSRYLVKRTGEKVFLECVQDMDHENMFWYRQDPGLGLRLIYFSYDVKMKEKGDIPEGYSVSREKKERFSLILESASTNQTSMYLCASSSSRDRVEGGTQYFGPGTRLLVL.

The rearrangement joins TRBV6-1 to TRBJ1-5; tentative D call: TRBD1 (5 bases). CDR1 MNHNS and CDR2 SASEGT come from the germline V gene. The germline V and J ends were trimmed by 2 bases and 7 bases, with 9 bases remaining between them. The CDR3 loop spans 13 amino acids. The DNA of the CDR3 is TGTGCCAGCAGTGAACAGGGAACGCAGCCCCAGCATTTT. Translation: CASSEQGTQPQHF.

This clone was found once. The chain is built from TRBV6-5 and TRBJ2-6, with TRBD1 matching 8 bases. Germline V CDR1 and CDR2: MNHEY, SVGAGI. V gave up 6 bases and J gave up 3 bases; unmatched junction bases: 4. This CDR3 is built from 15 residues. The CDR3 spells CASSDRGFGANVLTF. The CDR3 DNA is TGTGCCAGCAGCGACAGGGGTTTTGGGGCCAACGTCCTGACTTTC.

The rearrangement uses TRBV7-9 and TRBJ2-7; 10 bases line up with TRBD1. Germline V CDR1 and CDR2: SEHNR, FQNEAQ (reference sequence). The V and J ends lost 5 bases and 3 bases, in that order; junction bases with no gene match: 4. The CDR3 covers 14 residues. The CDR3, as DNA: TGTGCCAGCAGCCCGTGGGACAGGGGCTACGAGCAGTACTTC. It encodes CASSPWDRGYEQYF.

This clone came up a few times. The rearrangement joins TRBV2 to TRBJ1-5; D possibly corresponds to TRBD1 (5 bases). This CDR3 comprises 15 residues. Germline CDR1 reads SNHLY; CDR2 reads FYNNEI. Trimming removed 6 bases at V and 1 base at J, with 13 bases between. The CDR3 here is CASRGGQGSNQPQHF. In nucleotides, the CDR3 is TGTGCCAGCAGGGGAGGTCAGGGAAGCAATCAGCCCCAGCATTTT. Full variable domain (remainder filled in from reference TRBV2 and TRBJ1-5): EPEVTQTPSHQVTQMGQEVILRCVPISNHLYFYWYRQILGQKVEFLVSFYNNEISEKSEIFDDQFSVERPDGSNFTLKIRSTKLEDSAMYFCASRGGQGSNQPQHFGDGTRLSIL.

J is TRBJ1-1 and V is TRBV5-4; D gene uncertain. V gave up 2 bases and J gave up 1 base, with 3 bases separating them. This CDR3 has 12 residues. The germline CDR1 and CDR2 sequences are SGHNT and YYREEE (reference sequence). CDR3 amino acids: CASSFWNTEAFF. The CDR3 coding sequence is TGTGCCAGCAGCTTCTGGAACACTGAAGCTTTCTTT. The variable domain in full, completed from reference TRBV5-4 and TRBJ1-1, reads ETGVTQSPTHLIKTRGQQVTLRCSSQSGHNTVSWYQQALGQGPQFIFQYYREEENGRGNFPPRFSGLQFPNYSSELNVNALELDDSALYLCASSFWNTEAFFGQGTRLTVV.

The V call is TRBV19, the J call TRBJ1-1; D remains ambiguous. The CDR3 runs 14 residues. V was pared by 6 bases and J by 1 base, with 12 bases between. Germline V gene lookup returns CDR1 LNHDA and CDR2 SQIVND (reference sequence). The CDR3 sequence: CASRGDYRNTEAFF. The CDR3 DNA is TGTGCCAGTAGGGGTGACTACAGGAACACTGAAGCTTTCTTT.

In this sample, this clone turned up once. V and J are TRBV2 and TRBJ2-2; perhaps TRBD2 as D (5 bases). V was cut by 4 bases and J by 5 bases, with 14 bases left in between. CDR3 length equals 15 residues. Germline V gene lookup returns CDR1 SNHLY and CDR2 FYNNEI. The CDR3 region is CASSVSGFGTGELFF. CDR3 DNA sequence: TGTGCCAGCAGTGTTTCGGGGTTTGGAACCGGGGAGCTGTTTTTT. The full variable domain, rest sourced from reference TRBV2 and TRBJ2-2, is EPEVTQTPSHQVTQMGQEVILRCVPISNHLYFYWYRQILGQKVEFLVSFYNNEISEKSEIFDDQFSVERPDGSNFTLKIRSTKLEDSAMYFCASSVSGFGTGELFFGEGSRLTVL.

This clone was seen once. This chain connects TRBV18 to TRBJ2-5; possibly TRBD1 for D (5 bases). Germline V gives CDR1 KGHSH, CDR2 LQKENI. The V and J ends lost 3 bases and 3 bases respectively, with 11 bases between them. This CDR3 spans 14 amino acids. The CDR3 region has the DNA TGTGCCAGCTCACCTAGCCAGGGTAAAGAGACCCAGTACTTC. This gives the protein CASSPSQGKETQYF.

The rearrangement joins TRBV5-1 to TRBJ2-5; the match to TRBD2 covers 7 bases. CDR3 length: 15 amino acids. The V segment lost 2 bases and the J segment 2 bases; nucleotides outside the gene matches: 6. Germline values: CDR1 SGHRS, CDR2 YFSETQ. This CDR3 is CASSFSGTKQETQYF. The CDR3 DNA reads TGCGCCAGCAGCTTTTCCGGGACTAAACAAGAGACCCAGTACTTC.

The V and J genes are TRBV5-1 and TRBJ1-1; possible D gene TRBD1, 6 bases. The length of the CDR3 is 16 residues. Trimming cost V 4 bases and J 4 bases, with 20 bases left between them. CDR1 is SGHRS, CDR2 YFSETQ, per germline. For the CDR3, the DNA is TGCGCCAGCAGCCTGGACCCAGGGACAAAGGCCACTGAAGCTTTCTTT. This codes for CASSLDPGTKATEAFF.

This clone has just one count. J is TRBJ2-7 and V is TRBV27, with 8 bases identical to TRBD2. The V gene's germline CDR1 is MNHEY and CDR2 SMNVEV (reference sequence). This CDR3 is built from 15 residues. J gave up 2 bases and V 4 bases, and 7 bases lay outside the gene matches. The CDR3 region has the DNA TGTGCCAGCAGTTATCGGGCTAGCGGGCCCTACGAGCAGTACTTC. Translating gives CASSYRASGPYEQYF.

This chain connects TRBV12-3 or TRBV12-4 to TRBJ2-1; 8 bases map to TRBD1. The CDR3 runs to 13 residues. V gave up 4 bases and J gave up 9 bases; unmatched junction bases: 5. CDR3 sequence: CASSSDRASEQFF. The CDR3 DNA reads as TGTGCCAGCAGTTCGGACAGGGCCAGTGAGCAGTTCTTC.

As DNA, the CDR3 is TGTGCCTGGAGTGTACCCTGGCGGGGGAGAAACAATGAGCAGTTCTTC. It encodes CAWSVPWRGRNNEQFF. The chain couples TRBV30 to TRBJ2-1, with TRBD2 matching 7 bases. The CDR3 sequence is 16 residues long. With 0 bases clipped from V and 5 bases from J, the junction kept 10 bases outside the gene matches. The V gene's germline CDR1 is GTSNPN and CDR2 SVGIG (reference sequence).

This chain links TRBV10-3 with TRBJ2-2; 7 nucleotides line up with TRBD1. V lost 6 bases, J lost 2 bases, and 6 bases stayed unmatched. The CDR3 is made up of 15 amino acids. Germline V gene lookup returns CDR1 ENHRY and CDR2 SYGVKD. Here the CDR3 DNA reads TGTGCCATCAGCACCGACAGGGATAACACCGGGGAGCTGTTTTTT. Protein sequence: CAISTDRDNTGELFF.

The chain links TRBV2 to TRBJ1-3, with TRBD1 identical over 8 bases. This CDR3 has 14 residues. Germline CDR1 SNHLY, CDR2 FYNNEI. The trim removed 4 bases at V and 3 bases at J, leaving 2 bases unmatched. The CDR3 DNA is TGTGCCAGCAGTGGACAGGGGTTTGGAAACACCATATATTTT. Translation gives CASSGQGFGNTIYF.

The chain combines TRBV7-2 with TRBJ2-1; 11 bases map to TRBD2. The J segment lost 7 bases and the V segment lost 1 base, leaving 9 bases of the junction unmatched. The CDR3 is 17 amino acids. Germline lookup yields CDR1 SGHTA and CDR2 FQGNSA. The CDR3 here is CASSLELAGAQVNEQFF. The CDR3 DNA reads as TGTGCCAGCAGCTTAGAACTAGCGGGAGCTCAAGTTAATGAGCAGTTCTTC. Full variable domain (missing parts from reference TRBV7-2 and TRBJ2-1): GAGVSQSPSNKVTEKGKDVELRCDPISGHTALYWYRQSLGQGLEFLIYFQGNSAPDKSGLPSDRFSAERTGGSVSTLTIQRTQQEDSAVYLCASSLELAGAQVNEQFFGPGTRLTVL.

V is TRBV4-2 and J is TRBJ2-5; 9 bases line up with TRBD2. CDR3 length equals 16 residues. V shed 0 bases, J shed 4 bases, and the junction held 6 bases outside the gene matches. Per the germline V gene, CDR1 is LGHNA and CDR2 is YNFKEQ. The CDR3 here is CASSQEPLAGRETQYF. The CDR3 DNA sequence: TGTGCCAGCAGCCAAGAACCGCTAGCGGGAAGAGAGACCCAGTACTTC.

The gene calls are TRBV30 and TRBJ2-3; 12 bases line up with TRBD2. Germline CDR1 is GTSNPN and CDR2 is SVGIG (reference sequence). CDR3 length equals 17 residues. After removal of 0 bases from V and 2 bases from J, the junction contained 6 bases not matched to a gene. The CDR3: CAWSVPGTSGHTDTQYF. For the CDR3, the DNA is TGTGCCTGGAGTGTTCCCGGGACTAGCGGGCACACAGATACGCAGTATTTT.

The gene calls are TRBV15 and TRBJ2-1, with 9 bases that match TRBD2. Germline CDR1 LNHNV, CDR2 YYDKDF (reference sequence). V shed 5 bases and J 5 bases; nucleotides not matched to a gene: 7. There are 15 residues in the CDR3. CDR3 nucleotide sequence: TGTGCCACCAGCCCGGGGGCGGGAGGGGACAATGAGCAGTTCTTC. This translates into CATSPGAGGDNEQFF.

The J gene is TRBJ2-5, the V gene TRBV6-1, with TRBD2 matching over 7 bases. The germline CDR1 and CDR2 sequences are MNHNS and SASEGT. This CDR3 region has 15 residues. The J segment lost 7 bases and the V segment lost 0 bases, leaving 8 bases of the junction unmatched. CDR3 loop: CASSEAGGRSGTQYF. CDR3 DNA: TGTGCCAGCAGTGAAGCGGGAGGGAGGAGTGGGACCCAGTACTTC.

The chain couples TRBV7-9 to TRBJ2-3, with 10 bases lining up with TRBD2. This CDR3 has 14 residues. V gave up 3 bases and J gave up 5 bases; unmatched junction bases: 2. Looked up from germline, CDR1 is SEHNR and CDR2 is FQNEAQ (reference sequence). For the CDR3, the DNA is TGTGCCAGCAGCTTTTCTAGCGGGGGAGATACGCAGTATTTT. Translated, it gives CASSFSSGGDTQYF.

This rearrangement joins TRBV29-1 to TRBJ2-1; 9 nucleotides line up with TRBD1. The CDR3 has 12 residues. Germline-derived CDR1 and CDR2 are SQVTM and ANQGSEA. V dropped 7 bases and J dropped 12; count of bases not matched to a gene: 10. The CDR3 loop is CSGGGQGMWQFF. CDR3 in DNA: TGCAGCGGGGGGGGACAGGGCATGTGGCAGTTCTTC.

This chain uses TRBV5-8 with TRBJ2-4, with 8 bases lining up with TRBD1. CDR3 length: 16 residues. Germline lookup yields CDR1 SGHTS and CDR2 YDEGEE. The junction had 11 bases not matched to a gene; V was cut back by 6 bases and J by 3 bases. CDR3 DNA sequence: TGTGCCAGCATCGGACAGGGTTTATCCGTCAAAAACATTCAGTACTTC. Protein product: CASIGQGLSVKNIQYF.